This entry lists 32 T cell receptor beta chains sequenced from one sample in a study of blood T cell repertoires in COVID-19. Sequencing used immunoSEQ multiplex PCR; TCRdb keeps in-frame clones, though not all of them. The table includes hundreds of thousands of clones, around nine tenths detected once. The sequencing sample was made of peripheral blood. The receptor set was obtained from a woman in her late teens or twenties who had recovered from COVID-19.

Points on this clone: The junction departs from the called germline gene at one end, perhaps through a read error. This rearrangement joins TRBV6-5 to TRBJ1-1, with no clear D. The CDR3 is 12 residues long. Germline CDR1 and CDR2: MNHEY and SVGAGI. Written as DNA, the CDR3 is TGTGCCAGCAGTCAATCCCAGCTTGGGCTTATCTTT. Translating it yields CASSQSQLGLIF.

This chain uses TRBV5-1 with TRBJ1-2; 7 bases fit TRBD1. Germline-derived CDR1 and CDR2 are SGHRS and YFSETQ. CDR3 length equals 17 residues. V dropped 3 bases and J dropped 0; count of bases not matched to a gene: 11. CDR3 sequence (DNA): TGCGCCAGCAGCTCCCCCTGGTCGACAGGGACTAACTATGGCTACACCTTC. This gives the protein CASSSPWSTGTNYGYTF.

This rearrangement joins TRBV5-4 to TRBJ1-6; D call uncertain. The CDR3 contains 13 residues. V was trimmed by 4 bases and J by 7 bases, leaving 9 bases between them. CDR1 and CDR2 (germline): SGHNT, YYREEE (reference sequence). The CDR3 DNA is TGTGCCAGCAGCGCTGGAGGGAATTCACCCCTCCACTTT. Protein product: CASSAGGNSPLHF.

The chain links TRBV7-2 to TRBJ2-2; D might be TRBD1 (5 bases). Germline V gene data show CDR1 as SGHTA and CDR2 as FQGNSA. The CDR3 contains 15 residues. The V gene lost 5 bases and the J gene lost 1 base, with 11 bases spanning the gap. CDR3 in amino acids: CASSPQEWNTGELFF. The CDR3 coding sequence is TGTGCCAGCAGCCCACAGGAGTGGAACACCGGGGAGCTGTTTTTT.

The V call is TRBV30, the J call TRBJ1-2; a possible D gene is TRBD1 (5 bases). Trimming took off 1 base at V and 6 bases at J, with 18 bases between the two ends. Germline CDR1 is GTSNPN and CDR2 is SVGIG (reference sequence). The CDR3 is 15 residues long. CDR3 sequence (DNA): TGTGCCTGGAGTGCGGGGACTACCCTAGTTGATGGCTACACCTTC. Protein sequence: CAWSAGTTLVDGYTF.

The gene calls are TRBV3-1 (or the pseudogene TRBV3-2) and TRBJ2-3; D is undetermined. Germline lookup yields CDR1 LGHDT and CDR2 YNNKEL (reference sequence). Trimming pared 9 bases from V and 3 bases from J, leaving 19 bases between. The CDR3 extends over 15 amino acids. The CDR3 nucleotides are TGTGCCAGTCACCCCCAGTTCCCTCCTACAGATACGCAGTATTTT. This sequence encodes CASHPQFPPTDTQYF.

The table lists this clone with a count of one. The chain links TRBV5-1 to TRBJ1-1, with D perhaps TRBD1 (5 bases). The CDR3 is 13 residues long. V was cut by 3 bases and J by 2 bases, with 8 bases left in between. Germline CDR1 is SGHRS and CDR2 is YFSETQ. CDR3 loop: CASSYDSNTEAFF. The CDR3 DNA reads TGCGCCAGCAGCTATGACAGCAACACTGAAGCTTTCTTT.

The chain recombines TRBV4-1 with TRBJ2-7; 7 nucleotides agree with TRBD1. The J segment lost 1 base and the V segment lost 4 bases, leaving 10 bases of the junction unmatched. CDR1 and CDR2 (germline): MGHRA, YSYEKL. The CDR3 length is 16 residues. The CDR3 spells CASSLNTGDSSYEQYV. CDR3 coding DNA: TGCGCCAGCAGCCTTAACACCGGGGACAGTTCCTACGAGCAGTACGTC.

This chain joins TRBV7-9 and TRBJ2-3; 7 bases map to TRBD1. CDR1 is SEHNR, CDR2 FQNEAQ, per germline (reference sequence). Trimming at V came to 4 bases and at J to 6 bases, leaving 7 bases not matched to a gene. This CDR3 contains 14 residues. The CDR3, as DNA: TGTGCCAGCAGCTACGCCGAGACAGGGGATACGCAGTATTTT. This encodes CASSYAETGDTQYF. The full variable domain, rest sourced from reference TRBV7-9 and TRBJ2-3, is DTGVSQNPRHKITKRGQNVTFRCDPISEHNRLYWYRQTLGQGPEFLTYFQNEAQLEKSRLLSDRFSAERPKGSFSTLEIQRTEQGDSAMYLCASSYAETGDTQYFGPGTRLTVL.

The rearrangement uses TRBV12-3 or TRBV12-4 and TRBJ1-2; D not resolved. Trimming took 3 bases from V and 0 from J, leaving 5 bases between them. The CDR3 consists of 13 residues. The CDR3 DNA reads as TGTGCCAGCAGTTTTGTCGCTAACTATGGCTACACCTTC. This sequence encodes CASSFVANYGYTF.

The chain has TRBV13 and TRBJ1-1; a weak D match, TRBD1 (6 bases). The CDR3 covers 14 residues. The germline V gene encodes CDR1 PRHDT and CDR2 FYEKMQ (reference sequence). Trimming took 2 bases from V and 4 from J, leaving 11 bases between them. The CDR3 region is CASSLRGAGTEAFF. The CDR3 DNA reads as TGTGCCAGCAGCTTACGGGGGGCGGGCACTGAAGCTTTCTTT. Based on the CDR3 plus reference TRBV13 and TRBJ1-1, the full variable domain is AAGVIQSPRHLIKEKRETATLKCYPIPRHDTVYWYQQGPGQDPQFLISFYEKMQSDKGSIPDRFSAQQFSDYHSELNMSSLELGDSALYFCASSLRGAGTEAFFGQGTRLTVV.

This chain connects TRBV30 to TRBJ1-6, with D possibly matching TRBD1 (5 bases). With 4 bases removed from V and 7 bases from J, the gap between germline ends came to 14 bases. The CDR3 is made up of 14 amino acids. The germline V gene encodes CDR1 GTSNPN and CDR2 SVGIG (reference sequence). CDR3 residues: CAWNFRGKNSPLHF. CDR3 nucleotide sequence: TGTGCCTGGAATTTCCGGGGGAAAAATTCACCCCTCCACTTT.

This chain joins TRBV4-1 and TRBJ2-1, with TRBD2 identical over 7 bases. V shed 1 base and J 10 bases; nucleotides not matched to a gene: 7. This CDR3 has 14 residues. The germline gives CDR1 MGHRA, CDR2 YSYEKL. The CDR3 DNA is TGCGCCAGCAGCCAAGTGACTAGCTTAGAGGAGCAGTTCTTC. It encodes CASSQVTSLEEQFF.

The sample holds one count of this clone. This chain links TRBV4-3 with TRBJ2-2; TRBD2 agrees at 8 bases. The CDR3 contains 17 residues. After removal of 3 bases from V and 6 bases from J, the junction contained 12 bases not matched to a gene. Germline assignment: CDR1 LGHNA and CDR2 YSLEER. This chain's CDR3 is CASSQTLWSGSAGELFF. DNA for the CDR3: TGCGCCAGCAGCCAGACCCTATGGAGCGGGAGTGCCGGGGAGCTGTTTTTT.

This chain connects TRBV9 to TRBJ2-3, with TRBD1 identical over 7 bases. There are 17 residues in the CDR3. Germline CDR1 SGDLS, CDR2 YYNGEE. Germline trimming cut 4 bases from V and 6 bases from J; bases unmatched to any gene: 17. CDR3 residues: CASSQQTGQQTADTQYF. The DNA for the CDR3 is TGTGCCAGCAGCCAACAGACGGGACAGCAGACGGCGGATACGCAGTATTTT. The full variable domain, completed using reference TRBV9 and TRBJ2-3, is DSGVTQTPKHLITATGQRVTLRCSPRSGDLSVYWYQQSLDQGLQFLIQYYNGEERAKGNILERFSAQQFPDLHSELNLSSLELGDSALYFCASSQQTGQQTADTQYFGPGTRLTVL.

On this clone itself: Other DNA sequences in the same sample also yield this CDR3. This chain joins TRBV7-9 and TRBJ2-2; TRBD1 aligns across 9 bases. The CDR3 spans 15 residues. CDR1 is SEHNR, CDR2 FQNEAQ, per germline (reference sequence). Trimming took 3 bases from V and 3 from J; bases not matched to a gene: 2. The CDR3 protein is CASSLGQGDTGELFF. The CDR3, as DNA: TGTGCCAGCAGCTTGGGACAGGGTGACACCGGGGAGCTGTTTTTT.

The chain couples TRBV7-8 to TRBJ1-1, with no clear D. Germline CDR1 is SGHVS and CDR2 is FQNEAQ. This CDR3 contains 14 residues. V was cut by 5 bases and J by 5 bases, with 15 bases left in between. In DNA form, the CDR3 reads TGTGCCAGCAGCCACCGCCGGGGAGGTACTGAAGCTTTCTTT. This translates into CASSHRRGGTEAFF.

The chain employs TRBV27 and TRBJ1-2, with a possible D match to TRBD1 (6 bases). V was shortened by 4 bases and J by 4 bases, with 13 bases between the two germline ends. The CDR3 sequence is 14 residues long. Germline CDR1 is MNHEY and CDR2 is SMNVEV (reference sequence). DNA for the CDR3: TGTGCCAGCAGTTCGTCCAGGGGAGTCTATGGCTACACCTTC. This translates into CASSSSRGVYGYTF.

The chain carries TRBV6-5 and TRBJ1-1; D remains unclear. Germline-derived CDR1 and CDR2 are MNHEY and SVGAGI. Trimming stripped 7 bases from V and 8 bases from J, with 17 bases between. The length of the CDR3 is 13 residues. The CDR3: CASTSPAVREAFF. CDR3 nucleotides: TGTGCCAGCACCTCGCCCGCAGTCCGAGAAGCTTTCTTT.

The chain employs TRBV4-2 and TRBJ1-5; D unresolved. The CDR3 spans 17 residues. CDR1 and CDR2 (germline): LGHNA, YNFKEQ. Between the trimmed V and J ends, which lost 0 bases and 0 bases, there was a span of 12 bases. This chain's CDR3 is CASSQDWPYYSNQPQHF. The CDR3 DNA reads as TGTGCCAGCAGCCAAGATTGGCCGTACTATAGCAATCAGCCCCAGCATTTT.

The CDR3 DNA follows: TGTGCCAGCAGCTCCACCTCGGGGTTGCATGGCTACACCTTC. Its translation is CASSSTSGLHGYTF. The rearrangement links TRBV7-2 to TRBJ1-2, with D unresolved. The CDR3 consists of 14 residues. CDR1 SGHTA and CDR2 FQGNSA come from the germline V gene. V lost 4 bases to trimming and J lost 6 bases, with 15 bases between them.

The CDR3: CASSSIAYSTDTQYF. CDR3 bases: TGTGCCAGCAGCTCGATAGCCTATAGCACAGATACGCAGTATTTT. The chain recombines TRBV7-9 with TRBJ2-3; D not resolved. The CDR3 length is 15 residues. V lost 4 bases and J 0 bases, leaving 11 bases between the germline ends. Germline assignment: CDR1 SEHNR and CDR2 FQNEAQ (reference sequence).

The CDR3 spells CACGQSYGYTF. CDR3 in DNA: TGTGCCTGCGGACAGTCCTATGGCTACACCTTC. The V and J genes are TRBV30 and TRBJ1-2, with a tentative D call TRBD1 (6 bases). The CDR3 spans 11 residues. CDR1 and CDR2 from the germline V gene are GTSNPN and SVGIG (reference sequence). Trimming stripped 6 bases from V and 4 bases from J, with 9 bases between.

CDR3 coding DNA: TGCGCCAGCAGCATCCCAGGGTTCCCTGAAGCTTTCTTT. It codes for CASSIPGFPEAFF. This chain joins TRBV5-1 and TRBJ1-1; D may be TRBD1 (5 bases). Trimming took off 4 bases at V and 6 bases at J, with 13 bases between the two ends. Germline V gene sequence: CDR1 SGHRS, CDR2 YFSETQ. CDR3 length equals 13 residues.

This clone occurred a few times. This sequence joins TRBV4-1 and TRBJ2-2; 7 positions agree with TRBD1. The CDR3 sequence is 18 residues long. Germline V lookup: CDR1 MGHRA, CDR2 YSYEKL. V lost 0 bases, J lost 4 bases, and 11 bases stayed unmatched. CDR3 DNA: TGCGCCAGCAGCCAAGATCGTAGCAGGGGGTCTATCACCGGGGAGCTGTTTTTT. It yields the protein CASSQDRSRGSITGELFF.

This clone came up once. This rearrangement joins TRBV9 to TRBJ2-5; no firm D call. CDR3 length equals 14 residues. The ends were cut back, 0 bases at V and 1 base at J, with 7 bases in the middle. Per germline, CDR1 SGDLS and CDR2 YYNGEE. The CDR3, as DNA: TGTGCCAGCAGCGTAGATCCTAGCCAAGAGACCCAGTACTTC. It yields the protein CASSVDPSQETQYF.

The chain recombines TRBV10-3 with TRBJ1-2; TRBD1 is a possible D gene (6 bases). The CDR3 sequence is 15 residues long. V lost 10 bases to trimming and J lost 4 bases, with 22 bases between them. Germline V lookup: CDR1 ENHRY, CDR2 SYGVKD. CDR3 bases: TGTGCCACCTACGCGTGGCCAGGGGATTTCTATGGCTACACCTTC. As protein: CATYAWPGDFYGYTF.

This clone has only one observation. The gene calls are TRBV19 and TRBJ1-1, with D possibly TRBD1 on 6 matching bases. CDR3 length equals 14 residues. The V gene's germline CDR1 is LNHDA and CDR2 SQIVND (reference sequence). The V gene lost 7 bases and the J gene lost 3 bases, with 15 bases spanning the gap. The CDR3 nucleotides read TGTGCCAGTAAAATACAGGGTATCGACACTGAAGCTTTCTTT. This codes for CASKIQGIDTEAFF. Filled out from reference TRBV19 and TRBJ1-1, the complete variable domain reads DGGITQSPKYLFRKEGQNVTLSCEQNLNHDAMYWYRQDPGQGLRLIYYSQIVNDFQKGDIAEGYSVSREKKESFPLTVTSAQKNPTAFYLCASKIQGIDTEAFFGQGTRLTVV.

This clone was seen only once. This rearrangement joins TRBV7-8 to TRBJ2-3, with TRBD2 identical over 11 bases. The junction had 8 bases not matched to a gene; V was cut back by 5 bases and J by 4 bases. The germline gives CDR1 SGHVS, CDR2 FQNEAQ. This CDR3 region has 16 residues. CDR3 protein: CASSPPGTSGPDTQYF. In DNA, the CDR3 is TGTGCCAGCAGCCCCCCCGGGACTAGCGGCCCAGATACGCAGTATTTT. Supplemented by reference TRBV7-8 and TRBJ2-3, the full variable domain reads GAGVSQSPRYKVAKRGQDVALRCDPISGHVSLFWYQQALGQGPEFLTYFQNEAQLDKSGLPSDRFFAERPEGSVSTLKIQRTQQEDSAVYLCASSPPGTSGPDTQYFGPGTRLTVL.

This clone occurred once. The genes are TRBV29-1 and TRBJ1-1; TRBD1 matches at 8 bases. The CDR3 extends over 14 amino acids. Germline-derived CDR1 and CDR2 are SQVTM and ANQGSEA. V lost 8 bases and J lost 4; bases outside the gene matches: 12. The CDR3 here is CSTRQDRGFTEAFF. CDR3 coding DNA: TGCAGCACAAGACAAGACAGGGGTTTCACTGAAGCTTTCTTT. Complete variable domain (other parts from reference TRBV29-1 and TRBJ1-1): SAVISQKPSRDICQRGTSLTIQCQVDSQVTMMFWYRQQPGQSLTLIATANQGSEATYESGFVIDKFPISRPNLTFSTLTVSNMSPEDSSIYLCSTRQDRGFTEAFFGQGTRLTVV.

J is TRBJ2-1 and V is TRBV27, with 7 bases identical to TRBD2. This CDR3 region has 13 residues. With V trimmed by 7 bases and J by 5 bases, 5 bases remained unmatched. Germline CDR1 is MNHEY and CDR2 is SMNVEV (reference sequence). CDR3 sequence (DNA): TGTGCCAGCAAGACTAGCCGTAACAATGAGCAGTTCTTC. Its protein product is CASKTSRNNEQFF.

This chain links TRBV5-5 with TRBJ2-1, with 9 bases fitting TRBD1. The junction had 3 bases not matched to a gene; V was cut back by 4 bases and J by 4 bases. Germline V gene lookup returns CDR1 SGHKS and CDR2 YYEKEE (reference sequence). The length of the CDR3 is 14 residues. This CDR3 is CASSPGTGYNEQFF. The DNA for the CDR3 is TGTGCCAGCAGCCCCGGGACAGGGTACAATGAGCAGTTCTTC.